A selection of T cell receptor beta chains follows, all from one sample in a study of T cell changes during pregnancy in multiple sclerosis. Data came from immunoSEQ multiplex PCR; TCRdb stores just in-frame clones and leaves some out. Among some 35,000 clones, approximately 89% were seen once, and the ten largest hold 0.78%. Source: CD4+ T cells from peripheral blood mononuclear cells, taken after pregnancy. Receptor source: a female donor in good health, enrolled as a control in a pregnancy study. Each CDR3 is given without its conserved first and last residue. Expanded clones get a size class; other rows say once, few or many, or leave the size out.

J gene | clone size | V gene | CDR3 protein
TRBJ2-5 | . | TRBV6-1 | ATEGAGETQY
TRBJ2-7 | . | TRBV7-2 | ASSQLASSYEQY
TRBJ1-5 | . | TRBV19 | ASSPWHSDSNQPQH
TRBJ2-4 | . | TRBV2 | ASSEASTSAQNIQY
TRBJ2-3 | . | TRBV6-4 | ASSDQPGQGGVTQY
TRBJ1-1 | once | TRBV6-1 | ASRNTENTEAF
TRBJ2-3 | . | TRBV4-1 | ANMYGSGRASTDTQY
TRBJ2-7 | once | TRBV2 | ASNRQGAYEQY
TRBJ1-1 | . | TRBV5-5 | ASSPPARGKGTEAF
TRBJ1-6 | . | TRBV7-2 | ASSLGVSPRYNSPLH
TRBJ2-7 | . | TRBV27 | ASSSHSGSYEQY
TRBJ2-3 | . | TRBV5-1 | ASSLAGVGTDTQY
TRBJ2-2 | . | TRBV5-4 | ASSLAGPNTGELF
TRBJ2-7 | . | TRBV10-3 | AISERASGSPYEQY
TRBJ2-3 | . | TRBV4-1 | ASSQGQGPLDTQY